The sequence of this T cell receptor (beta chain) was determined in a study of blood T cell repertoires in COVID-19. Study-wide context: Sample material is recorded as cDNA or gDNA derived from T cells, B-cell-depleted T cells, or PBMCs.

Ages ranged from about 18 to 89 years, with residence in about two dozen US areas. Donors in Cohort 3 who had recovered were those with two negative PCRs, healthcare professional clearance, or resolution of their symptoms. Losses at the gene ends were 10 bases for V and 6 bases for J; bases not matched to a gene: 9. Germline V gene data show CDR1 as MNHNY and CDR2 as SVGAGI (reference sequence). The CDR3 totals 13 residues. As originally analysed: Amplifying reference gene primers gave estimates of nucleated cell counts. The method was immunoSEQ multiplex PCR; TCRdb's version includes in-frame clones alone and lacks a portion of them. V and J calls and clone size come straight from that table; D and trimming were deduced from the DNA. The sample contains 200,000 or so clones, 80% to 85% of which appear only once.

The chain combines TRBV6-6 with TRBJ2-1, with TRBD1 matching over 7 bases. Material: PBMCs or T cells enriched from blood (not recorded which). The origin of this receptor is a middle-aged man who had recovered from COVID-19. CDR3 in amino acids: CAIKGASSNEQFF. For the CDR3, the DNA is TGTGCCATAAAGGGGGCATCATCCAATGAGCAGTTCTTC.